These 32 T cell receptor beta chains originate from one sample sequenced in a study of T cell changes during pregnancy in multiple sclerosis. This table comes from immunoSEQ multiplex PCR, and its TCRdb copy is limited to in-frame clones, with some not included. The sample lists about 87,000 clones, just under 95% occurring once. Specimen: peripheral blood, collected in the third trimester of pregnancy. Receptors were obtained from a female donor in good health, enrolled as a control in a pregnancy study.

This clone was counted between two and nine times. The chain has TRBV4-1 and TRBJ1-2, with D unresolved. The CDR3 extends over 15 amino acids. V lost 0 bases, J lost 0 bases, and 8 bases lay in between. Germline V gene data show CDR1 as MGHRA and CDR2 as YSYEKL. The CDR3 region is CASSQDRTTNYGYTF. As DNA, the CDR3 is TGCGCCAGCAGCCAAGATCGGACTACTAACTATGGCTACACCTTC.

The chain employs TRBV11-3 and TRBJ2-1; 10 nucleotides agree with TRBD1. Germline CDR1 and CDR2: SGHNT and YENEEA. The length of the CDR3 is 15 residues. J lost 7 bases, V lost 5 bases, and 8 bases had no gene match. CDR3: CASSPPGTGENEQFF. The CDR3 nucleotides are TGTGCCAGCAGCCCCCCCGGGACAGGGGAAAATGAGCAGTTCTTC.

The chain carries TRBV7-2 and TRBJ2-7, with 10 bases that match TRBD2. V was clipped by 5 bases and J by 1 base; unmatched bases: 8. Germline CDR1 reads SGHTA; CDR2 reads FQGNSA. This CDR3 has 16 amino acids. The CDR3 is CASSPRGSGGSYEQYF. For the CDR3, the DNA is TGTGCCAGCAGCCCCAGGGGTAGCGGGGGGTCCTACGAGCAGTACTTC.

The rearrangement links TRBV6-1 to TRBJ1-5, with D possibly matching TRBD1 (6 bases). The CDR3 loop spans 16 amino acids. V was cut by 4 bases and J by 0 bases, with 13 bases left in between. The V gene's germline CDR1 is MNHNS and CDR2 SASEGT. The CDR3 DNA reads as TGTGCCAGCAGTGGGGGGACACCTTATAGCAATCAGCCCCAGCATTTT. Protein: CASSGGTPYSNQPQHF.

The chain joins TRBV28 to TRBJ2-7; 9 nucleotides agree with TRBD1. Germline V gene lookup returns CDR1 MDHEN and CDR2 SYDVKM. Trimming took 5 bases from V and 3 from J; bases not matched to a gene: 8. CDR3 length: 15 amino acids. The CDR3 nucleotides are TGTGCCAGCAGTCTTACCGGACAGGGGAGCTACGAGCAGTACTTC. Translated: CASSLTGQGSYEQYF.

This clone came up a few times. The V call is TRBV2, the J call TRBJ1-5, with no clear D. The V and J ends lost 5 bases and 4 bases respectively, with 9 bases between them. Per germline, CDR1 SNHLY and CDR2 FYNNEI. This CDR3 is 13 amino acids long. In nucleotides, the CDR3 is TGTGCCAGCAGTCCCGACGGGAATCAGCCCCAGCATTTT. This codes for CASSPDGNQPQHF.

This clone was recorded only once. CDR3 in DNA: TGTGCCAGCAGCTTAGGCCTAGCGGGAGAAACTGAGCAGTTCTTC. It yields the protein CASSLGLAGETEQFF. The chain uses TRBV7-2 and TRBJ2-1; 10 bases align to TRBD2. This CDR3 is built from 15 residues. J gave up 9 bases and V 1 base, and 6 bases lay outside the gene matches. Germline CDR1 SGHTA, CDR2 FQGNSA.

The chain has TRBV6-1 and TRBJ2-7; D is unclear. The CDR3 is made up of 13 amino acids. The germline V and J ends were trimmed by 3 bases and 2 bases, with 8 bases remaining between them. CDR1 and CDR2 from the germline V gene are MNHNS and SASEGT. The CDR3: CASSDNFAYEQYF. CDR3 DNA: TGTGCCAGCAGTGATAACTTCGCCTACGAGCAGTACTTC.

This chain joins TRBV27 and TRBJ2-4; D may be TRBD2 (5 bases). This CDR3 has 15 residues. Trimming took off 6 bases at V and 3 bases at J, with 15 bases between the two ends. Germline CDR1 reads MNHEY; CDR2 reads SMNVEV (reference sequence). The CDR3 here is CASSLEASLKNIQYF. As DNA, the CDR3 is TGTGCCAGCAGCCTGGAGGCCAGCCTCAAAAACATTCAGTACTTC.

This chain links TRBV5-1 with TRBJ2-2; 9 bases map to TRBD2. Germline lookup yields CDR1 SGHRS and CDR2 YFSETQ. The CDR3 spans 16 residues. V trimming: 4 bases; J trimming: 2 bases; junction bases outside the gene matches: 6. Here the CDR3 DNA reads TGCGCCAGCAGCCAAAGTAGCGGGAGTAACACCGGGGAGCTGTTTTTT. Translation: CASSQSSGSNTGELFF.

This chain connects TRBV29-1 to TRBJ2-1, with 9 bases matching TRBD2. CDR1 SQVTM and CDR2 ANQGSEA come from the germline V gene. Unmatched junction bases numbered 4, after V lost 1 base and J lost 12 bases. The CDR3 is made up of 12 amino acids. CDR3 DNA sequence: TGCAGCGTTGAAGGGGGGCGGGAGGGGCAGTTCTTC. This translates into CSVEGGREGQFF.

The chain combines TRBV28 with TRBJ2-7; D may be TRBD1 (5 bases). The CDR3 consists of 15 residues. Germline V gene data show CDR1 as MDHEN and CDR2 as SYDVKM. V was clipped by 3 bases and J by 2 bases, with 14 bases between them. As DNA, the CDR3 is TGTGCCAGCAGTTTGTCTGGGGCCGGCACCTACGAGCAGTACTTC. Protein product: CASSLSGAGTYEQYF.

This sequence joins TRBV28 and TRBJ2-7, with D perhaps matching TRBD1 (6 bases). The V gene's germline CDR1 is MDHEN and CDR2 SYDVKM. Between the trimmed V and J ends, which lost 6 bases and 2 bases, there was a span of 23 bases. CDR3 length: 17 amino acids. The CDR3 loop reads CASSHNPWGPDPYEQYF. DNA of the CDR3: TGTGCCAGCAGCCACAATCCATGGGGGCCAGACCCCTACGAGCAGTACTTC.

The chain recombines TRBV5-4 with TRBJ2-7; 7 bases are a match to TRBD2. CDR1 and CDR2 from the germline V gene are SGHNT and YYREEE (reference sequence). The CDR3 length is 13 residues. V shed 3 bases, J shed 6 bases, and the junction held 6 bases outside the gene matches. CDR3 amino acids: CASSSRPGGEQYF. The CDR3 DNA is TGTGCCAGCAGCTCTCGACCGGGGGGCGAGCAGTACTTC.

The chain employs TRBV19 and TRBJ2-4; tentative D call: TRBD1 (6 bases). The CDR3 length is 13 residues. Germline values: CDR1 LNHDA, CDR2 SQIVND (reference sequence). Trimming took 5 bases from V and 7 from J, leaving 12 bases between them. For the CDR3, the DNA is TGTGCCAGTAGTCCCCGGGACATTAACATTCAGTACTTC. Amino acid sequence: CASSPRDINIQYF.

This clone has a single count. The chain uses TRBV6-1 and TRBJ1-2; tentative D call: TRBD1 (5 bases). CDR1 is MNHNS and CDR2 is SASEGT in the germline V gene. This CDR3 region has 14 residues. Trimming took 4 bases from V and 3 from J, leaving 12 bases between them. The CDR3, as DNA: TGTGCCAGCAGTGCCATTGGGGCTCACTATGGCTACACCTTC. Its translation: CASSAIGAHYGYTF.

The rearrangement uses TRBV27 and TRBJ1-5; D is ambiguous. V gave up 9 bases and J gave up 4 bases, with 10 bases separating them. Germline CDR1 MNHEY, CDR2 SMNVEV (reference sequence). The CDR3 sequence is 12 residues long. CDR3 in amino acids: CARREENQPQHF. The DNA for the CDR3 is TGTGCCAGGAGAGAAGAAAATCAGCCCCAGCATTTT.

The chain carries TRBV4-2 and TRBJ1-2; TRBD1 might be the D (6 bases). Trimming cost V 4 bases and J 6 bases, with 18 bases left between them. This CDR3 contains 15 residues. CDR1 LGHNA and CDR2 YNFKEQ come from the germline V gene. The CDR3 region is CASSPPGEGQDGYTF. CDR3 nucleotides: TGTGCCAGCAGCCCACCAGGGGAGGGCCAGGATGGCTACACCTTC.

This sequence joins TRBV2 and TRBJ2-7; 11 bases map to TRBD1. Germline V gene sequence: CDR1 SNHLY, CDR2 FYNNEI. V lost 3 bases to trimming and J lost 5 bases; unmatched junction nucleotides: 9. This CDR3 has 16 residues. The CDR3 coding sequence is TGTGCCAGCAGTGAGACTGCCGGACAGGGGGCTCACGAGCAGTACTTC. Its translation: CASSETAGQGAHEQYF.

The chain joins TRBV28 to TRBJ1-2, with no clear D. CDR1 is MDHEN and CDR2 is SYDVKM in the germline V gene. The V gene lost 8 bases and the J gene lost 4 bases, with 11 bases spanning the gap. The CDR3 covers 12 residues. CDR3 in amino acids: CASQSGRYGYTF. As DNA, the CDR3 is TGTGCCAGCCAATCGGGTCGCTATGGCTACACCTTC.

The chain joins TRBV27 to TRBJ1-5; the D is unclear. V gave up 5 bases and J gave up 5 bases, with 10 bases separating them. The CDR3 loop spans 13 amino acids. CDR1 MNHEY and CDR2 SMNVEV come from the germline V gene (reference sequence). The CDR3 is CASSNSLYQPQHF. Written as DNA, the CDR3 is TGTGCCAGCAGTAACAGCTTATATCAGCCCCAGCATTTT.

J is TRBJ2-5 and V is TRBV6-5, with D perhaps TRBD2 (5 bases). The germline V gene encodes CDR1 MNHEY and CDR2 SVGAGI. The CDR3 totals 15 residues. V was shortened by 3 bases and J by 8 bases, with 19 bases between the two germline ends. Written as DNA, the CDR3 is TGTGCCAGCAGTTATTCGGGGAGAGGGCGGAGTACCCAGTACTTC. The encoded protein is CASSYSGRGRSTQYF.

This chain joins TRBV14 and TRBJ1-2; no clear D. With 1 base removed from V and 5 bases from J, the gap between germline ends came to 11 bases. Per the germline V gene, CDR1 is SGHDN and CDR2 is FVKESK. CDR3 length: 14 amino acids. The CDR3 DNA sequence: TGTGCCAGCAGCCAAGGCCGGCCGGGATATGGCTACACCTTC. The encoded protein is CASSQGRPGYGYTF.

CDR3 sequence: CASSESGLAIGELFF. The CDR3, as DNA: TGTGCCAGCAGTGAATCGGGACTAGCTATCGGGGAGCTGTTTTTT. The chain employs TRBV2 and TRBJ2-2; 9 nucleotides line up with TRBD2. CDR3 length equals 15 residues. Germline V gene data show CDR1 as SNHLY and CDR2 as FYNNEI. V lost 2 bases, J lost 7 bases, and 5 bases stayed unmatched.

The V call is TRBV14, the J call TRBJ2-3, with D possibly matching TRBD2 (5 bases). Trimming removed 1 base at V and 12 bases at J, with 17 bases between. Germline V lookup: CDR1 SGHDN, CDR2 FVKESK. The CDR3 sequence is 14 residues long. CDR3 residues: CASSQAPLHGNQYF. In DNA form, the CDR3 reads TGTGCCAGCAGCCAAGCCCCCCTACACGGGAATCAGTATTTT.

The chain has TRBV27 and TRBJ2-1; 8 bases agree with TRBD1. This CDR3 comprises 16 residues. CDR1 and CDR2 from the germline V gene are MNHEY and SMNVEV (reference sequence). V shed 7 bases, J shed 2 bases, and the junction held 10 bases outside the gene matches. CDR3 DNA sequence: TGTGCCAGCACCTATTCGACAGGGGCAACCTACAATGAGCAGTTCTTC. This translates into CASTYSTGATYNEQFF.

This clone was counted once. The chain's CDR3 is CASSPLAGGYNEQFF. The CDR3 nucleotides read TGTGCCAGCTCACCATTAGCGGGAGGCTACAATGAGCAGTTCTTC. The chain employs TRBV18 and TRBJ2-1; the match to TRBD2 covers 10 bases. Germline CDR1 reads KGHSH; CDR2 reads LQKENI. The CDR3 sequence is 15 residues long. V was clipped by 2 bases and J by 3 bases; unmatched bases: 1.

The V gene is TRBV7-2, the J gene TRBJ2-7, with 7 bases matching TRBD1. V gave up 1 base and J gave up 3 bases; unmatched junction bases: 3. The CDR3 is 14 amino acids. Germline CDR1 SGHTA, CDR2 FQGNSA. CDR3 loop: CASSLVRQGYEQYF. The CDR3 DNA sequence: TGTGCCAGCAGCTTAGTTCGACAGGGCTACGAGCAGTACTTC.

The chain carries TRBV9 and TRBJ2-7; 7 bases are a match to TRBD2. This CDR3 is built from 15 residues. Trimming cost V 0 bases and J 2 bases; bases outside gene matches: 5. CDR1 is SGDLS and CDR2 is YYNGEE in the germline V gene. CDR3 sequence: CASSVGGGFAYEQYF. The CDR3 nucleotides are TGTGCCAGCAGCGTAGGGGGGGGGTTTGCCTACGAGCAGTACTTC.

The chain carries TRBV6-4 and TRBJ2-2, with TRBD1 matching over 9 bases. Germline V gene lookup returns CDR1 MRHNA and CDR2 SNTAGT. The length of the CDR3 is 16 residues. J was trimmed by 3 bases and V by 5 bases; bases with no gene match: 7. The CDR3 DNA sequence: TGTGCCAGCAGTACCCGGGACAGGGTGGACACCGGGGAGCTGTTTTTT. This codes for CASSTRDRVDTGELFF.

The chain uses TRBV28 and TRBJ2-3; TRBD1 matches at 10 bases. Germline loops: CDR1 MDHEN, CDR2 SYDVKM. V trimming: 7 bases; J trimming: 8 bases; junction bases outside the gene matches: 12. The CDR3 totals 15 residues. The CDR3 region has the DNA TGTGCCAGCACTCCCAATAGACAGGGGGCGGGTACGCAGTATTTT. It yields the protein CASTPNRQGAGTQYF.

The rearrangement links TRBV27 to TRBJ2-7; 10 bases align to TRBD1. Germline V gene data show CDR1 as MNHEY and CDR2 as SMNVEV (reference sequence). The J segment lost 7 bases and the V segment lost 4 bases, leaving 13 bases of the junction unmatched. The CDR3 is 16 residues long. The CDR3 coding sequence is TGTGCCAGCAGTTACGGATTCCGGGACAGGGGACGGGAGCAGTACTTC. It is translated as CASSYGFRDRGREQYF.